This T cell receptor (beta chain) was found in a study of Graves' ophthalmopathy and Graves' hyperthyroidism. This clonotype was seen once. Its cognate antigen is unknown. In this CDR3 the conserved last residue, phenylalanine or tryptophan, is missing, so a read error is likely. No DNA is shown, since the ends of the CDR3 on it are uncertain; the CDR3 is the one TCRdb lists. Overall study findings and caveats: Blood also harbored most expanded thyroid clonotypes above 0.001 frequency. Discriminating ophthalmopathy from stable hyperthyroidism, a 13-signature model attained a sensitivity of about 88% and a specificity of approximately 81%.

Cases classed as stable hyperthyroidism had no ophthalmopathy within 18 months of follow-up. The TCR beta CDR3 regions underwent amplification from RNA transcripts. HTBI primers were used in a first-round RT-PCR, which preceded a second-round multiplex PCR. One entry per CDR3 protein, called by TCRdb with MiXCR from the multiplex PCR reads. The sample shows 600,000 to 650,000 distinct CDR3 sequences, about a fifth of them seen only once. The CDR3 is 14 residues long, ends included. The germline CDR1 and CDR2 sequences are MNHNS and SASEGT. The sequenced material came from peripheral blood. The chain has TRBV6-1 and TRBJ2-2; the D segment call TRBD2 is taken from the table without a DNA check. The clonotype originates from a woman aged 18-30 years with stable Graves' hyperthyroidism. Some clones in this sample may be carry-over from other donors' samples. CDR3 sequence: CASSEQGGTGELLL.